The clone carrying this TCR beta chain was counted a few times. This specimen comes from a study of blood T cells in healthy people across ages. Primed by a sample-barcoded 5' primer and a J-beta primer mix, a second PCR proceeded for about 7 to 12 cycles. TCRdb fed the 5' RACE reads into MiXCR, producing one record per CDR3 protein. There are more than 600,000 distinct CDR3 sequences in the sample; around 25% occur only once, and around 9.2% lies in the top ten. The CDR3 consists of 17 residues. V was pared by 3 bases and J by 4 bases, with 9 bases of the junction left unmatched. The germline gives CDR1 MNHEY, CDR2 SMNVEV (reference sequence). Separately, the same data were catalogued under a study of T cells of mothers and their children.

The sequence was obtained from a boy under 18 in good health. The sequenced sample was blood. The chain recombines TRBV27 with TRBJ2-7; 13 positions agree with TRBD2. Here the CDR3 reads CASSFHRPGLAGYEQYF. CDR3 nucleotide sequence: TGTGCCAGCAGTTTCCACCGACCGGGACTAGCGGGATACGAGCAGTACTTC.